The 9 T cell receptor beta chains listed next were all sequenced from one sample in a study of shared clonotypes between healthy human individuals. Naivety among CD8 cells was defined by CD45RO negativity and positive CCR7 selection, thereby excluding terminally differentiated effector memory CD45RA+ cells. The table came from immunoSEQ multiplex PCR; TCRdb's copy has only in-frame clones and leaves some out. The data contain around 2.1 million clones, about 92% of them singletons. The specimen sequenced was naive CD8+ T cells from PBMCs. All receptors come from a young man in good health. Some clones in this sample may be carry-over from other donors' samples.

The V call is TRBV19, the J call TRBJ1-2, with 7 bases fitting TRBD1. The CDR3 sequence is 15 residues long. V was clipped by 0 bases and J by 6 bases; unmatched bases: 7. Germline loops: CDR1 LNHDA, CDR2 SQIVND (reference sequence). The CDR3 DNA reads as TGTGCCAGTAGTATAGATCCCGGGACAGTTGATGGCTACACCTTC. Translating it yields CASSIDPGTVDGYTF.

V gene TRBV5-8 combines with J gene TRBJ1-5; D is uncertain. This CDR3 comprises 12 residues. Between the trimmed V and J ends, which lost 1 base and 6 bases, there was a span of 5 bases. Germline lookup yields CDR1 SGHTS and CDR2 YDEGEE. The CDR3 DNA reads as TGTGCCAGCAGCTTGCATCCTCAGCCCCAGCATTTT. It is translated as CASSLHPQPQHF.

CDR3 protein: CSVEEQGNGYTF. CDR3 coding DNA: TGCAGCGTTGAAGAACAGGGTAATGGCTACACCTTC. V and J are TRBV29-1 and TRBJ1-2; tentative D call: TRBD1 (6 bases). The V and J ends lost 0 bases and 6 bases respectively, with 8 bases between them. Germline lookup yields CDR1 SQVTM and CDR2 ANQGSEA. This CDR3 region has 12 residues.

The chain couples TRBV15 to TRBJ2-5, with 10 bases fitting TRBD2. The V and J ends lost 8 bases and 4 bases, in that order; junction bases with no gene match: 7. This CDR3 is 14 amino acids long. Germline V gene lookup returns CDR1 LNHNV and CDR2 YYDKDF (reference sequence). The CDR3 loop is CATVPSSGRETQYF. Here the CDR3 DNA reads TGTGCCACCGTCCCCTCTAGCGGGAGAGAGACCCAGTACTTC.

To note about this clone: The same CDR3 also results from other DNA sequences found in this sample. The V call is TRBV4-3, the J call TRBJ2-7; 8 nucleotides line up with TRBD1. Germline assignment: CDR1 LGHNA and CDR2 YSLEER. The CDR3 spans 15 residues. The J segment lost 5 bases and the V segment lost 1 base, leaving 7 bases of the junction unmatched. CDR3 DNA sequence: TGCGCCAGCAGCCAAGGTGGACAGGGTCGCCACGAGCAGTACTTC. Amino acid sequence: CASSQGGQGRHEQYF.

The chain uses TRBV27 and TRBJ2-7; 7 bases map to TRBD2. The CDR3 loop spans 14 amino acids. J gave up 2 bases and V 9 bases, and 10 bases lay outside the gene matches. Germline assignment: CDR1 MNHEY and CDR2 SMNVEV (reference sequence). CDR3 sequence (DNA): TGTGCCAGTAGGGGTAGCGGGCCCCCCTACGAGCAGTACTTC. Translation: CASRGSGPPYEQYF.

V is TRBV19 and J is TRBJ2-1; D remains unclear. Trimming stripped 5 bases from V and 10 bases from J, with 15 bases between. This CDR3 spans 13 amino acids. CDR1 and CDR2 (germline): LNHDA, SQIVND (reference sequence). CDR3 DNA: TGTGCCAGTAGTCTAACGCCTTCTGAGGAGCAGTTCTTC. It specifies CASSLTPSEEQFF. The variable domain in full, with the rest retrieved from reference TRBV19 and TRBJ2-1, is DGGITQSPKYLFRKEGQNVTLSCEQNLNHDAMYWYRQDPGQGLRLIYYSQIVNDFQKGDIAEGYSVSREKKESFPLTVTSAQKNPTAFYLCASSLTPSEEQFFGPGTRLTVL.

The chain is built from TRBV27 and TRBJ2-5, with a weak D call TRBD1 (5 bases). This CDR3 comprises 15 residues. From germline, CDR1 is MNHEY and CDR2 SMNVEV (reference sequence). V was clipped by 4 bases and J by 3 bases, with 15 bases between them. The CDR3 bases are TGTGCCAGCAGTTCCAGGGAAGGCGTTAAAGAGACCCAGTACTTC. It translates to CASSSREGVKETQYF.

The chain has TRBV7-9 and TRBJ1-1; 8 nucleotides agree with TRBD1. The V gene's germline CDR1 is SEHNR and CDR2 FQNEAQ (reference sequence). V gave up 6 bases and J gave up 1 base; unmatched junction bases: 7. This CDR3 region has 15 residues. The CDR3 nucleotides are TGTGCCAGCAGACCCAGGACAGGGAGGAACACTGAAGCTTTCTTT. This gives the protein CASRPRTGRNTEAFF. Filled out from reference TRBV7-9 and TRBJ1-1, the complete variable domain reads DTGVSQNPRHKITKRGQNVTFRCDPISEHNRLYWYRQTLGQGPEFLTYFQNEAQLEKSRLLSDRFSAERPKGSFSTLEIQRTEQGDSAMYLCASRPRTGRNTEAFFGQGTRLTVV.